The 13 T cell receptor beta chains given below trace back to one sample, sequenced in a study of shared clonotypes between healthy human individuals. Profiling relied on immunoSEQ multiplex PCR, and the TCRdb table lists in-frame clones only, not all of them. The sample carries approximately 1.5 million clones, approximately 98% recorded once. Sequencing was performed on naive CD4+ T cells sorted from blood. Regarding subset: CD45RA+ positively selected. These receptors all stem from a man aged 25-45 years in good health.

The rearrangement joins TRBV2 to TRBJ1-5; no reliable D call. Trimming removed 6 bases from V and 9 bases from J, with 12 bases in between. There are 12 residues in the CDR3. Germline V gene lookup returns CDR1 SNHLY and CDR2 FYNNEI. The CDR3 sequence is CASRGIGRPQHF. Here the CDR3 DNA reads TGTGCCAGCAGAGGGATAGGTCGGCCCCAGCATTTT.

The gene calls are TRBV18 and TRBJ2-2, with unresolved D. Between the trimmed V and J ends, which lost 6 bases and 4 bases, there was a span of 24 bases. The CDR3 runs to 18 residues. Germline V CDR1 and CDR2: KGHSH, LQKENI. CDR3: CASSRTTVGGSGTGELFF. As DNA, the CDR3 is TGTGCCAGCTCCCGAACTACGGTGGGTGGATCAGGCACCGGGGAGCTGTTTTTT.

The rearrangement joins TRBV7-8 to TRBJ2-1; 7 bases fit TRBD1. J gave up 7 bases and V 3 bases, and 9 bases lay outside the gene matches. Germline CDR1 SGHVS, CDR2 FQNEAQ. The CDR3 has 15 residues. This CDR3 is CASSLLQGSRNEQFF. The CDR3 nucleotides read TGTGCCAGCAGCTTGTTACAGGGGAGTAGGAATGAGCAGTTCTTC.

The chain is built from TRBV28 and TRBJ2-7; 7 bases line up with TRBD2. Trimming removed 1 base from V and 1 base from J; junction bases left unmatched: 7. Germline loops: CDR1 MDHEN, CDR2 SYDVKM. This CDR3 has 16 residues. The CDR3 spells CASSLLGGRHSYEQYF. Here the CDR3 DNA reads TGTGCCAGCAGTTTATTAGGCGGGAGACATTCCTACGAGCAGTACTTC. Based on the CDR3 plus reference TRBV28 and TRBJ2-7, the full variable domain is DVKVTQSSRYLVKRTGEKVFLECVQDMDHENMFWYRQDPGLGLRLIYFSYDVKMKEKGDIPEGYSVSREKKERFSLILESASTNQTSMYLCASSLLGGRHSYEQYFGPGTRLTVT.

On this clone: This same CDR3 is encoded by further DNA sequences in the sample. V gene TRBV5-1 combines with J gene TRBJ2-5, with D tentatively TRBD2 (5 bases). The CDR3 has 14 amino acids. V was trimmed by 3 bases and J by 5 bases, leaving 14 bases between them. The germline V gene has CDR1 SGHRS and CDR2 YFSETQ. CDR3 loop: CASSSAGVGETQYF. The CDR3 region has the DNA TGCGCCAGCAGCTCGGCCGGGGTCGGGGAGACCCAGTACTTC.

The V call is TRBV27, the J call TRBJ2-3; no firm D call. The germline gives CDR1 MNHEY, CDR2 SMNVEV (reference sequence). The CDR3 loop spans 16 amino acids. The germline V and J ends were trimmed by 1 base and 2 bases, with 13 bases remaining between them. CDR3 bases: TGTGCCAGCAGTTTATGTGAGTACCTCAACACAGATACGCAGTATTTT. Amino acid sequence: CASSLCEYLNTDTQYF.

The rearrangement joins TRBV11-3 to TRBJ2-1; D ambiguous. This CDR3 has 13 residues. Between the trimmed V and J ends, which lost 5 bases and 8 bases, there was a span of 13 bases. From germline, CDR1 is SGHNT and CDR2 YENEEA. The chain's CDR3 is CASSPRASDEQFF. The CDR3 DNA reads as TGTGCCAGCAGCCCTAGAGCTTCCGATGAGCAGTTCTTC.

The chain has TRBV5-4 and TRBJ2-3; 8 nucleotides align to TRBD2. The V segment lost 0 bases and the J segment 5 bases; nucleotides outside the gene matches: 5. The CDR3 is made up of 15 amino acids. Germline-derived CDR1 and CDR2 are SGHNT and YYREEE (reference sequence). CDR3 loop: CASSLVAGGLDTQYF. CDR3 coding DNA: TGTGCCAGCAGCTTGGTTGCGGGAGGTCTAGATACGCAGTATTTT.

This sequence joins TRBV5-6 and TRBJ2-7; either TRBD1 or TRBD2 may fit D (6 bases each). CDR1 is SGHDT, CDR2 YYEEEE, per germline. The CDR3 has 13 amino acids. Trimming removed 4 bases at V and 3 bases at J, with 11 bases between. The CDR3 DNA sequence: TGTGCCAGCAGCCCACAGGGAGGCTACGAGCAGTACTTC. This gives the protein CASSPQGGYEQYF.

The chain is built from TRBV6-5 and TRBJ1-5; D is ambiguous. V gave up 0 bases and J gave up 5 bases, with 8 bases separating them. CDR3 length: 14 amino acids. Germline CDR1 reads MNHEY; CDR2 reads SVGAGI. The CDR3 coding sequence is TGTGCCAGCAGTTACTCGGGCGGGCATCAGCCCCAGCATTTT. It encodes CASSYSGGHQPQHF.

The chain uses TRBV14 and TRBJ2-7, with TRBD1 matching 10 bases. This CDR3 spans 12 amino acids. The germline gives CDR1 SGHDN, CDR2 FVKESK. Losses at the gene ends were 2 bases for V and 12 bases for J; bases not matched to a gene: 4. This CDR3 is CASSQRQGALYF. CDR3 DNA sequence: TGTGCCAGCAGCCAAAGACAGGGGGCCCTGTACTTC.

This chain links TRBV2 with TRBJ2-1; D gene unclear. Trimming stripped 6 bases from V and 5 bases from J, with 11 bases between. The V gene's germline CDR1 is SNHLY and CDR2 FYNNEI. The CDR3 length is 13 residues. The CDR3 loop is CASRLGVNNEQFF. Here the CDR3 DNA reads TGTGCCAGCAGGCTAGGAGTAAACAATGAGCAGTTCTTC.

Comment on this clone: This sample includes further DNA sequences coding for the same CDR3. The chain combines TRBV9 with TRBJ2-3, with D unclear. The V gene lost 4 bases and the J gene lost 0 bases, with 9 bases spanning the gap. The CDR3 is made up of 14 amino acids. The germline V gene has CDR1 SGDLS and CDR2 YYNGEE. The CDR3: CASSLSGSTDTQYF. CDR3 nucleotides: TGTGCCAGCAGCCTCTCCGGGAGCACAGATACGCAGTATTTT.